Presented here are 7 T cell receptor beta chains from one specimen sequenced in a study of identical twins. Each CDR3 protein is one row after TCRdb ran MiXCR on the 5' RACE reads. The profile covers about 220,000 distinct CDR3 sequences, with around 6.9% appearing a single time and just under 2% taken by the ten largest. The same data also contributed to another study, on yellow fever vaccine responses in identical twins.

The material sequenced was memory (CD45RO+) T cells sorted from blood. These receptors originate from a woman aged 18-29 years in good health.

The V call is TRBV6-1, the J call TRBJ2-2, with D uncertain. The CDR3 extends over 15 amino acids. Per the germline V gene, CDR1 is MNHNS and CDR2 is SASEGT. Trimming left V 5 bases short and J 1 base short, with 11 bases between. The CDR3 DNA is TGTGCCAGCAGTCAGGACCACCGGAACACCGGGGAGCTGTTTTTT. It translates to CASSQDHRNTGELFF.

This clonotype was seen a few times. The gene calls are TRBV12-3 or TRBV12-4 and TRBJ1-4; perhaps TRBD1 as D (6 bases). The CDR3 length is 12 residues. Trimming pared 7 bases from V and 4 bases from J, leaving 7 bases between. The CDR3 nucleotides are TGTGCCAGCAACAGGGATAATGAAAAACTGTTTTTT. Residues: CASNRDNEKLFF.

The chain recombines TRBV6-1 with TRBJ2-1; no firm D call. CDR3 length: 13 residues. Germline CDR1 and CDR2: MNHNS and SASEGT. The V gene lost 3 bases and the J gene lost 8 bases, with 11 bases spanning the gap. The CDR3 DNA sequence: TGTGCCAGCAGTGACGCCTTATCGGATGAGCAGTTCTTC. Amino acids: CASSDALSDEQFF.

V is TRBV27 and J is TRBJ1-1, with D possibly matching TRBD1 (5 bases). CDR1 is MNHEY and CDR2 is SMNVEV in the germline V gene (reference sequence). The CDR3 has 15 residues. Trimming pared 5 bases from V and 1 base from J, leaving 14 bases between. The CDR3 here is CASSLLTGGNTEAFF. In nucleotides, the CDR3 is TGTGCCAGCAGTCTCCTGACGGGGGGGAACACTGAAGCTTTCTTT.

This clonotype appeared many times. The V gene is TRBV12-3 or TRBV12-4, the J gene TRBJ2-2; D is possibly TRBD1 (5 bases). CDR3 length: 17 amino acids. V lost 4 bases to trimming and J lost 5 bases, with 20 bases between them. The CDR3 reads CASSSLIGSQGTGELFF. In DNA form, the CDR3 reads TGTGCCAGCAGTTCCCTCATAGGTTCCCAGGGTACCGGGGAGCTGTTTTTT.

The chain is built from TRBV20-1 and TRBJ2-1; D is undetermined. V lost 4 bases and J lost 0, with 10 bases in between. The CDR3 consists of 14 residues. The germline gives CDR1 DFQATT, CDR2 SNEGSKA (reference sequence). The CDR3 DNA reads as TGCAGTGCTAAGCCAGGCGCCTCCTACAATGAGCAGTTCTTC. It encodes CSAKPGASYNEQFF.

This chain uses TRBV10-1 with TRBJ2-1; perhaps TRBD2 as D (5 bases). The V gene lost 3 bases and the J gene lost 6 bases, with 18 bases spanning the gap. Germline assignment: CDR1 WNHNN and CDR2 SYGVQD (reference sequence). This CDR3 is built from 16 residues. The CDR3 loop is CASSDSQRHLVNEQFF. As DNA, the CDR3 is TGCGCCAGCAGTGATTCACAGCGGCATTTGGTCAATGAGCAGTTCTTC.